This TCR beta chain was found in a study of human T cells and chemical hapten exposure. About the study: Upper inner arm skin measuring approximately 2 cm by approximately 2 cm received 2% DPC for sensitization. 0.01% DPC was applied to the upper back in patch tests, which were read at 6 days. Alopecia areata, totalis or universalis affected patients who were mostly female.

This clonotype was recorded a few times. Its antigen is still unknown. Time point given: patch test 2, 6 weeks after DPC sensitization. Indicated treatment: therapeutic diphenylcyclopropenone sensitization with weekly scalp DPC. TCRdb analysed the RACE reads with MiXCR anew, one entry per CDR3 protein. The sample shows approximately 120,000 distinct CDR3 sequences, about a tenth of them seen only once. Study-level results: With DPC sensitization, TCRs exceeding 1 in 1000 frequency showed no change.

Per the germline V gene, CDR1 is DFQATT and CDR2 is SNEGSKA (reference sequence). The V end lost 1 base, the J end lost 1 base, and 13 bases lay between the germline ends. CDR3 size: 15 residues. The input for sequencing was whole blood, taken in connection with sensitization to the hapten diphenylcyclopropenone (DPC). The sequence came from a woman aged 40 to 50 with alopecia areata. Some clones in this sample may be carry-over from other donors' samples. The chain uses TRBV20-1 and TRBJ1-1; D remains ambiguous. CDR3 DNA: TGCAGTGCTAGAGCCCCCTTCTCGGAGAACACTGAAGCTTTCTTT. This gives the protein CSARAPFSENTEAFF.